Listed below are T cell receptor beta chains from one sample, sequenced in a study of blood T cell repertoires in COVID-19. Some clones are missing from TCRdb's copy, which holds only in-frame ones; the method was immunoSEQ multiplex PCR. The sample carries fewer than 350,000 clones, approximately 91% recorded once. The sequencing sample was made of PBMCs or T cells enriched from blood (not recorded which). These receptors came from a woman between 40 and 55 years old who had recovered from COVID-19. CDR3s include the opening cysteine and the closing phenylalanine or tryptophan. Fields, in order: V gene, J gene, clone size, D gene, CDR3 protein, CDR3 DNA. A D gene is named only where the DNA matches it firmly. The listing skips clone size in some rows; elsewhere it reads once, few, many or a size class.

v_gene: TRBV25-1; j_gene: TRBJ2-2; abundance: once; d_gene: TRBD2; CDR3aa: CASSSPGLAGADAGELFF; CDR3nt: TGTGCCAGCAGTTCCCCGGGACTAGCCGGCGCGGACGCCGGGGAGCTGTTTTTT
v_gene: TRBV11-2; j_gene: TRBJ2-5; abundance: few; d_gene: TRBD2; CDR3aa: CASSSRLMLAGEMEETQYF; CDR3nt: TGTGCCAGCAGCTCCCGACTAATGCTAGCGGGAGAGATGGAAGAGACCCAGTACTTC
v_gene: TRBV4-2; j_gene: TRBJ2-2; abundance: -; d_gene: TRBD2; CDR3aa: CASSQVAGVSTGELFF; CDR3nt: TGTGCCAGCAGCCAAGTAGCGGGAGTTTCAACCGGGGAGCTGTTTTTT
v_gene: TRBV6-5; j_gene: TRBJ1-6; abundance: -; d_gene: -; CDR3aa: CASSKPGQLNSPLHF; CDR3nt: TGTGCCAGCAGCAAACCGGGACAACTGAATTCACCCCTCCACTTT
v_gene: TRBV20-1; j_gene: TRBJ1-2; abundance: -; d_gene: -; CDR3aa: CSAYNYGYTF; CDR3nt: TGCAGTGCTTATAACTATGGCTACACCTTC
v_gene: TRBV6-2/TRBV6-3; j_gene: TRBJ2-5; abundance: -; d_gene: -; CDR3aa: CASSLLLRGTQYF; CDR3nt: TGTGCCAGCAGTTTGTTGCTACGGGGGACCCAGTACTTC
v_gene: TRBV30; j_gene: TRBJ1-3; abundance: -; d_gene: -; CDR3aa: CAWELFPSGNTIYF; CDR3nt: TGTGCCTGGGAGCTATTCCCGAGTGGAAACACCATATATTTT
v_gene: TRBV20-1; j_gene: TRBJ1-2; abundance: -; d_gene: -; CDR3aa: CSASAQGNYGYTF; CDR3nt: TGCAGTGCTAGTGCCCAGGGGAACTATGGCTACACCTTC
v_gene: TRBV6-5; j_gene: TRBJ2-7; abundance: -; d_gene: -; CDR3aa: CASRQGIGYEQYF; CDR3nt: TGTGCCAGCAGGCAGGGCATAGGGTACGAGCAGTACTTC
v_gene: TRBV6-1; j_gene: TRBJ2-7; abundance: -; d_gene: TRBD2; CDR3aa: CASSEVSGGSFYEQYF; CDR3nt: TGTGCCAGCAGTGAAGTTTCGGGGGGGTCGTTCTACGAGCAGTACTTC
v_gene: TRBV18; j_gene: TRBJ1-2; abundance: -; d_gene: TRBD1; CDR3aa: CASSQSGTGYGYTF; CDR3nt: TGTGCCAGCTCACAATCCGGGACAGGCTATGGCTACACCTTC
v_gene: TRBV27; j_gene: TRBJ1-5; abundance: few; d_gene: -; CDR3aa: CASSPSGGNNQPQHF; CDR3nt: TGTGCCAGCAGCCCGTCGGGAGGGAACAATCAGCCCCAGCATTTT
v_gene: TRBV28; j_gene: TRBJ2-7; abundance: -; d_gene: -; CDR3aa: CASSLSGGTYEQYF; CDR3nt: TGTGCCAGCAGTTTATCTGGGGGGACCTACGAGCAGTACTTC
v_gene: TRBV14; j_gene: TRBJ2-2; abundance: -; d_gene: -; CDR3aa: CASSRTAGSTGELFF; CDR3nt: TGTGCCAGCAGCCGGACAGCGGGATCCACCGGGGAGCTGTTTTTT
v_gene: TRBV11-2; j_gene: TRBJ2-5; abundance: -; d_gene: -; CDR3aa: CASSSPGHSQETQYF; CDR3nt: TGTGCCTCATCCTCCCCGGGACACAGCCAAGAGACCCAGTACTTC
v_gene: TRBV18; j_gene: TRBJ1-5; abundance: -; d_gene: TRBD1; CDR3aa: CASSPSAGGEIQPQHF; CDR3nt: TGTGCCAGCTCACCATCGGCAGGGGGCGAGATTCAGCCCCAGCATTTT
v_gene: TRBV4-1; j_gene: TRBJ1-5; abundance: -; d_gene: -; CDR3aa: CASSPGFSNQPQHF; CDR3nt: TGCGCCAGCAGCCCTGGCTTTAGCAATCAGCCCCAGCATTTT
v_gene: TRBV7-9; j_gene: TRBJ1-4; abundance: -; d_gene: TRBD1; CDR3aa: CASSSITGGYATNEKLFF; CDR3nt: TGTGCCAGCAGCTCGATCACAGGGGGCTATGCAACTAATGAAAAACTGTTTTTT
v_gene: TRBV6-5; j_gene: TRBJ2-7; abundance: -; d_gene: -; CDR3aa: CASKQEPYEQYF; CDR3nt: TGTGCCAGCAAACAGGAACCCTACGAGCAGTACTTC
v_gene: TRBV5-8; j_gene: TRBJ1-2; abundance: -; d_gene: -; CDR3aa: CASSRLRKSGYTF; CDR3nt: TGTGCCAGCAGCCGACTTCGAAAGAGTGGCTACACCTTC
v_gene: TRBV7-2; j_gene: TRBJ1-2; abundance: -; d_gene: -; CDR3aa: CASSQGSKAPFYGYTF; CDR3nt: TGTGCCAGCAGCCAGGGGAGTAAGGCCCCTTTCTATGGCTACACCTTC
v_gene: TRBV7-2; j_gene: TRBJ2-1; abundance: -; d_gene: TRBD2; CDR3aa: CASSFYSRGLAGYNEQFF; CDR3nt: TGTGCCAGCAGCTTTTATTCAAGGGGACTAGCGGGCTACAATGAGCAGTTCTTC